This TCR beta chain was recorded in a study of T-cell reconstitution after alpha-beta-depleted transplantation in children. Unique molecular identifiers were incorporated during preparation of the TCRbeta library. Using its own MiXCR run on the PCR reads, TCRdb lists one record per CDR3 protein. The sample includes about 500,000 distinct CDR3 sequences, roughly 33% of them seen just once. The material sequenced was PBMCs from the stem cell graft donor, taken from the stem cell graft. The TCR originated in a human donor who donated a stem cell graft to a child with aplastic anemia.

CDR3 nucleotide sequence: TGTGCCAGCAGCTCGGGTCTGGAGGCTGAAAAACTGTTTTTT. It is translated as CASSSGLEAEKLFF. The chain couples TRBV5-6 to TRBJ1-4; D is unclear. In germline, CDR1 is SGHDT, CDR2 YYEEEE. This CDR3 comprises 14 residues. V was clipped by 3 bases and J by 7 bases, with 13 bases between them.